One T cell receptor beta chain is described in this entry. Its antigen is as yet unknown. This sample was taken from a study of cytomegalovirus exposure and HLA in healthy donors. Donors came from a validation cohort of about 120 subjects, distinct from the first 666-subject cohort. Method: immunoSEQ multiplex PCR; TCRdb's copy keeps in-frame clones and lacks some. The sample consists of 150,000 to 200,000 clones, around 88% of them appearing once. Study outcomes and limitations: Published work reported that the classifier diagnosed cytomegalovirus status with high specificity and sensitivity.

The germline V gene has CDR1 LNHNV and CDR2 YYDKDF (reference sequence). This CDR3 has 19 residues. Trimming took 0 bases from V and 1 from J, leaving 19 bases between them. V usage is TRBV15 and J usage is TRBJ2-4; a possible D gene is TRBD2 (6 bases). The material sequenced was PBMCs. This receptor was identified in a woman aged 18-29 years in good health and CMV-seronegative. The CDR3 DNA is TGTGCCACCAGCAGAGAAAAGGAGTTTTGCGGGGTGGCCAAAAACATTCAGTACTTC. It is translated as CATSREKEFCGVAKNIQYF. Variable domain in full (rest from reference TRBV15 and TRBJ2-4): DAMVIQNPRYQVTQFGKPVTLSCSQTLNHNVMYWYQQKSSQAPKLLFHYYDKDFNNEADTPDNFQSRRPNTSFCFLDIRSPGLGDTAMYLCATSREKEFCGVAKNIQYFGAGTRLSVL.